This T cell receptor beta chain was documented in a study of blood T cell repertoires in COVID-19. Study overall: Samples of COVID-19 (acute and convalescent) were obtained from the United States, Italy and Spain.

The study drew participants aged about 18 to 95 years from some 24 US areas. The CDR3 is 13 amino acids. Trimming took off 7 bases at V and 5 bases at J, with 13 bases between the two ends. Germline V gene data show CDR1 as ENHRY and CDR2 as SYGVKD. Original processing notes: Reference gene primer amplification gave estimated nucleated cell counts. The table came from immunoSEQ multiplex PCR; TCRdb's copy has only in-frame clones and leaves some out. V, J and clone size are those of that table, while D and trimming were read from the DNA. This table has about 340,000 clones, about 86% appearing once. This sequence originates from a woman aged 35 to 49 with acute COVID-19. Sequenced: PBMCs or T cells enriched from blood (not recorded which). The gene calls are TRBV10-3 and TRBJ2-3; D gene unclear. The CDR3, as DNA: TGTGCCATCAAGGCCCGGCCGGGAGATACGCAGTATTTT. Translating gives CAIKARPGDTQYF.